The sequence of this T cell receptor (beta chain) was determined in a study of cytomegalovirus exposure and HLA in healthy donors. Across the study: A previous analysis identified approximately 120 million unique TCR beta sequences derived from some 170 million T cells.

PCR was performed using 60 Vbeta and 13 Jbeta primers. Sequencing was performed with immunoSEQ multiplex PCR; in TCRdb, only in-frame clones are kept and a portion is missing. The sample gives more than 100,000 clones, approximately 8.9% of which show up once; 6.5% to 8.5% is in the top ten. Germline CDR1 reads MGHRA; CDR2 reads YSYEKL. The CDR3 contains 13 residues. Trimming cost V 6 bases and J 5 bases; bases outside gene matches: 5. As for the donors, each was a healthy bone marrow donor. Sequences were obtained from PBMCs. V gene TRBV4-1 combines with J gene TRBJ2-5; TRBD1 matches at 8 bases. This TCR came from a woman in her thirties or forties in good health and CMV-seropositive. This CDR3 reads CASSHRDRETQYF. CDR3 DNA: TGCGCCAGCAGTCACCGGGACAGGGAGACCCAGTACTTC.